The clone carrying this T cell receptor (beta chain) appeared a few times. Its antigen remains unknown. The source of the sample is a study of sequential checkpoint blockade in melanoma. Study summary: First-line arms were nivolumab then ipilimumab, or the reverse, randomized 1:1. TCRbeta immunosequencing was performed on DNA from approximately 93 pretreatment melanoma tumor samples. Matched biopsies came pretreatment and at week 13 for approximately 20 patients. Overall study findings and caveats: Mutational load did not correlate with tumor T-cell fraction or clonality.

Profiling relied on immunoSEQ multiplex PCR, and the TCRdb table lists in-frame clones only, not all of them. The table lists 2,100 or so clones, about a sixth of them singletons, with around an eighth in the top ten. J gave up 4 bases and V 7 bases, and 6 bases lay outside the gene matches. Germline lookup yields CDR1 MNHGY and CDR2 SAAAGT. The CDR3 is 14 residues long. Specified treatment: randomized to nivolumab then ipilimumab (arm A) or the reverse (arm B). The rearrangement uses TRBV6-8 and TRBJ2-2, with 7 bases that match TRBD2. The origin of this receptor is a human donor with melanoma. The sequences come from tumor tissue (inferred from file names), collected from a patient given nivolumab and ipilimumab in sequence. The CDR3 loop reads CASTWEGGTGELFF. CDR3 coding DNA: TGTGCCAGCACCTGGGAGGGAGGCACCGGGGAGCTGTTTTTT.